This TCR beta chain was sequenced during a study of early stage breast cancer tumors listed by TCRdb under 2017. A note on the overall study: Of the 15 to 20 invasive breast tumors, 12 to 13 were found to be estrogen receptor-positive, progesterone receptor-positive and HER2-negative. Across all samples, some 2.8 million templates representing about 1,100,000 unique clonotypes were detected. Of the approximately twelve ER+/PR+/HER2- tumors, eight were classified as invasive ductal carcinomas and four as invasive lobular carcinomas. On average, each sample got 7.5 to 10-fold read coverage.

Concerning this clone itself: Its binding antigen is unknown. No qualities accompany the bases; no much larger clone lies one base away.

The study profiled bulk TCR beta-chain repertoires in matched peripheral blood, tumor and adjacent normal breast tissue taken from over 15 patients with early-stage breast cancer. Before surgery, about 5-11 mL of whole blood was collected into EDTA tubes and then processed within 2 hours. Peripheral blood mononuclear cells were isolated by Ficoll-Paque centrifugation in SepMate-50 tubes. PBMCs were cryopreserved in aliquots of about 1.7 to 4.5 million cells in roughly 90% FBS with about 10% DMSO and kept in liquid nitrogen. The Qiagen AllPrep DNA/RNA Mini kit was used to extract genomic DNA. Every sample was amplified as two independent genomic DNA replicates, using approximately 550 ng for blood and about 1.5 ug for tumor or normal breast. Following the manufacturer's instructions, the ImmunoSeq Intro kit was used to carry out TCRB sequencing on genomic DNA. For absolute quantification, the 31-cycle multiplex PCR included proprietary primers along with spike-in control sequences. An 87-bp fragment spanning the CDR3 and flanking V and J genes was sequenced with single-end 150-bp reads. Seven samples, with two replicates for each sample, were multiplexed per lane of an Illumina MiSeq using version 3.0 chemistry. In the paper's pipeline: Raw data were processed by the vendor's proprietary pipeline, with both replicates merged into one result per sample. Productive rearrangements sharing the V-gene family, CDR3 amino acid sequence and J-gene segment were defined as clonotypes. Clonality was computed as 1 minus the normalized Shannon entropy (Pielou evenness) of TCRB abundances. To estimate T cell density, the total number of templates was divided by the number of input cells, which was inferred from the amount of DNA input. Total repertoire diversity and clonality were estimated with Recon using default parameters. Clonotypes with over 0.1% abundance in tumor and at least 32-fold higher abundance in tumor than in normal breast were defined as tumor-enriched. Not all clones reach the TCRdb copy of this immuneACCESS table, which keeps in-frame sequences only. Checked studies attribute under half of the gap to unresolved V genes and leave the rest unexplained. The V and J calls and clone size are taken from that table; D and trimming were inferred from the DNA. The sample table contains 28,000 or so clones; only one count was recorded for almost 75% of them. Jointly, the top ten make up roughly 4.5% of the sample.

What the research found in general, with its limitations: The small cohort size prevented analysis by tumor subtype. Approximately 2.5-fold higher T cell density and higher clonality were observed in tumors than in adjacent normal breast tissue. Sequencing bulk genomic DNA from unsorted cells could not capture chain pairing or functional markers like CD4, CD8 and FOXP3. Repertoires from blood and normal breast were more alike than repertoires from blood and tumor, and in about 85% of the 16 patients, comparing each tissue with blood separated tumor from normal. Enriched TCRB sequences shared across patients were mostly commonly generated sequences, unlikely to play an important role in the tumor microenvironment.

CDR1 and CDR2, per the germline V gene, are LGHNA and YSLEER. V sheds 4 bases and J sheds 1 base, leaving 16 bases between their ends. The CDR3 sequence holds 17 residues, the cysteine and phenylalanine included. Only the CDR3 part of the read is kept: 51 bases, read in frame from the first base. The chain is encoded by TRBV4-3 joined to TRBJ2-2; the D gene identity is not certain. This clonotype was obtained from a person aged 35-50 years with breast cancer. Sequencing input: blood. The CDR3 protein sequence reads: CASSPRTRVGNTGELFF. The DNA reads TGCGCCAGCAGCCCAAGGACCCGGGTAGGGAACACCGGGGAGCTGTTTTTT.